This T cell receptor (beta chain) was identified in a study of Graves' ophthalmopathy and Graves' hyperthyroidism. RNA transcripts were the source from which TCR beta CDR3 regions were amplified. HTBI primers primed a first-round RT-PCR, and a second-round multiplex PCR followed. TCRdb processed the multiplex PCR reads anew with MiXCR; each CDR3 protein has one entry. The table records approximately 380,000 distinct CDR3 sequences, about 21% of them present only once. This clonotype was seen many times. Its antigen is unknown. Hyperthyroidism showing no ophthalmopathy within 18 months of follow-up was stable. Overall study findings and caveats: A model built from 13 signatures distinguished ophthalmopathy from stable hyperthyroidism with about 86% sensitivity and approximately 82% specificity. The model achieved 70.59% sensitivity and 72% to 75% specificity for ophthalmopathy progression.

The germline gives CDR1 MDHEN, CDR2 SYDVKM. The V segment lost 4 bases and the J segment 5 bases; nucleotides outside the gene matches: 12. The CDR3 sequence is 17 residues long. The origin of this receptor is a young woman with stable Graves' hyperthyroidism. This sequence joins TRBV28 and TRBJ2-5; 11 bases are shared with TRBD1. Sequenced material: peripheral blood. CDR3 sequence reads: CASSSGQGVLAWETQYF. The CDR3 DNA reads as TGTGCCAGCAGTTCGGGACAGGGGGTTCTGGCTTGGGAGACCCAGTACTTC.